The entry below describes one TCR beta chain. The data were taken from a study of T cell changes during pregnancy in multiple sclerosis. Using immunoSEQ multiplex PCR, the repertoire was profiled, and TCRdb retains in-frame clones only, with some absent. The table has roughly 90,000 clones, around 93% seen once. V lost 2 bases, J lost 6 bases, and 5 bases stayed unmatched. CDR3 length: 15 residues. Germline assignment: CDR1 MNHNS and CDR2 SASEGT. The TCR sequence derives from a female donor with multiple sclerosis, enrolled in a pregnancy study. Sequenced here: peripheral blood, sampled in the third trimester of pregnancy. The chain uses TRBV6-1 and TRBJ2-3, with 10 bases lining up with TRBD1. Here the CDR3 DNA reads TGTGCCAGCAGTGAATTGACAGGGGGCGCGGATACGCAGTATTTT. As protein: CASSELTGGADTQYF.